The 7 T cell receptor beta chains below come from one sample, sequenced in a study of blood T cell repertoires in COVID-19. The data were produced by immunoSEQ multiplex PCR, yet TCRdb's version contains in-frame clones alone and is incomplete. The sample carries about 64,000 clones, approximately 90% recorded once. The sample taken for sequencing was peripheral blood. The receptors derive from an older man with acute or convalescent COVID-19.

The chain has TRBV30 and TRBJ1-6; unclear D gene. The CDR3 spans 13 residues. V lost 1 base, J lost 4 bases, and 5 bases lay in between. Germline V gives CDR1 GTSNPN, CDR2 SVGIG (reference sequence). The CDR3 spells CAWSGQYNSPLHF. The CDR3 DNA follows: TGTGCCTGGAGTGGTCAGTATAATTCACCCCTCCACTTT. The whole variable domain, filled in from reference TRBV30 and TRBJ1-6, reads SQTIHQWPATLVQPVGSPLSLECTVEGTSNPNLYWYRQAAGRGLQLLFYSVGIGQISSEVPQNLSASRPQDRQFILSSKKLLLSDSGFYLCAWSGQYNSPLHFGNGTRLTVT.

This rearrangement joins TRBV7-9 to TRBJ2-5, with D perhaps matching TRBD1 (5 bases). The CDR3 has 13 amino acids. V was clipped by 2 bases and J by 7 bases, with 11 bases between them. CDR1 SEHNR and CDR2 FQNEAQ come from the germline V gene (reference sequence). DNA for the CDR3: TGTGCCAGCAGCTTAAGGGGTTTGGGGACCCAGTACTTC. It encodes CASSLRGLGTQYF. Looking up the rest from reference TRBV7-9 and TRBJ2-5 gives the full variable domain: DTGVSQNPRHKITKRGQNVTFRCDPISEHNRLYWYRQTLGQGPEFLTYFQNEAQLEKSRLLSDRFSAERPKGSFSTLEIQRTEQGDSAMYLCASSLRGLGTQYFGPGTRLLVL.

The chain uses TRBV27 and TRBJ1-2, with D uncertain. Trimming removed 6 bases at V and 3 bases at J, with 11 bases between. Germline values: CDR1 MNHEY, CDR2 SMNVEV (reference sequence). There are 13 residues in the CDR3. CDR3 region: CASRASRHYGYTF. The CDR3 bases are TGTGCCAGCAGGGCCTCCCGCCACTATGGCTACACCTTC.

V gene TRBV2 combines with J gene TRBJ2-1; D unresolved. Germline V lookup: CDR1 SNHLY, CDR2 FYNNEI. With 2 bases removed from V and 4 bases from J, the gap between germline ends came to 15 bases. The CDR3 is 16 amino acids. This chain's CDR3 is CASSELQSSPYNEQFF. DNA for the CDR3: TGTGCCAGCAGTGAACTACAGTCCTCACCATACAATGAGCAGTTCTTC.

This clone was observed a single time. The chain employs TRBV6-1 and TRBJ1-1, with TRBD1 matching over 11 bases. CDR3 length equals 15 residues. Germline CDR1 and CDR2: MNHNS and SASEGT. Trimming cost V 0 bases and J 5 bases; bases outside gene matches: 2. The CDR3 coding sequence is TGTGCCAGCAGTGAAGCTGGGACAGGGGGGACTGAAGCTTTCTTT. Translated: CASSEAGTGGTEAFF.

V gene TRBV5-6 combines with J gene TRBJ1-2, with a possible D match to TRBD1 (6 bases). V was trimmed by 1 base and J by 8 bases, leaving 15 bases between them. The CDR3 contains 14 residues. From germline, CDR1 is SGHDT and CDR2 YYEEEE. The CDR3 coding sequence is TGTGCCAGCAGCTTGCAGGGGACACTAGTCGGCTACACCTTC. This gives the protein CASSLQGTLVGYTF.

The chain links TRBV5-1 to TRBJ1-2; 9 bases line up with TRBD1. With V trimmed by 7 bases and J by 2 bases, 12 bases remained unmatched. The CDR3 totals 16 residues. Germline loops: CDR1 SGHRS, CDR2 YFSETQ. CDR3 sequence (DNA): TGCGCCAGCTCTTGGGACAGGGCCCTCCCAAACTATGGCTACACCTTC. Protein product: CASSWDRALPNYGYTF.